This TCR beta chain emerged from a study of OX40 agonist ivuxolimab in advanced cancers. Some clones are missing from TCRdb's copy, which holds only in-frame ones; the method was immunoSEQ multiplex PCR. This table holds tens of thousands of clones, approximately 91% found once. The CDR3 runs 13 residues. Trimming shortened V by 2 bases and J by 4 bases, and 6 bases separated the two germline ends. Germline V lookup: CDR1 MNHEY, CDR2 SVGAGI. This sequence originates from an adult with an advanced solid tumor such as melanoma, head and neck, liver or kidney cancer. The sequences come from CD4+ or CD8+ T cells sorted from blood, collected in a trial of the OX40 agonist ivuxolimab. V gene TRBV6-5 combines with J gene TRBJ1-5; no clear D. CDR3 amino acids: CASSYAPNQPQHF. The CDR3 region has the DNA TGTGCCAGCAGTTACGCCCCGAATCAGCCCCAGCATTTT.